This entry lists 22 T cell receptor beta chains sequenced from one sample in a study of blood T cells in healthy people across ages. For the second PCR, which ran for about 7 to 11 cycles, a sample-barcoded 5' primer and a J-beta primer mix were used. In TCRdb, the 5' RACE reads were re-called with MiXCR into one record per CDR3 protein. The sample includes about 1.8 million distinct CDR3 sequences, around 48% seen only once; the top ten take more than 2%. Specimen: blood. Receptors originate from a woman aged 40 to 49 in good health.

The rearrangement links TRBV6-2 or TRBV6-3 to TRBJ2-4, with TRBD2 matching over 9 bases. The J call may be incorrect, as the DNA end agrees better with TRBJ2-5. The CDR3 has 16 amino acids. Germline assignment: CDR1 MNHEY and CDR2 SVGEGT. This CDR3 reads CASSYSGLAIRETQYF. The CDR3 bases are TGTGCCAGCAGTTACTCGGGACTAGCTATACGAGAGACCCAGTACTTC.

The chain is built from TRBV5-1 and TRBJ2-1; D remains unclear. V lost 3 bases and J 5 bases, leaving 9 bases between the germline ends. The V gene's germline CDR1 is SGHRS and CDR2 YFSETQ. The CDR3 runs 13 residues. The CDR3 DNA follows: TGCGCCAGCAGCTGGTTGCTGGACAATGAGCAGTTCTTC. It translates to CASSWLLDNEQFF.

This chain joins TRBV10-3 and TRBJ2-4; 7 bases align to TRBD1. The end of the DNA aligns better with TRBJ2-7, so the J call may be wrong. The CDR3 has 13 residues. Germline V gene lookup returns CDR1 ENHRY and CDR2 SYGVKD. CDR3 sequence: CATRDRESSEQYF. The CDR3, as DNA: TGTGCCACTCGAGACAGGGAATCGAGCGAGCAGTACTTC.

V is TRBV28 and J is TRBJ2-5; tentatively, D is TRBD2 (6 bases). The CDR3 contains 15 residues. Germline lookup yields CDR1 MDHEN and CDR2 SYDVKM. The V gene lost 5 bases and the J gene lost 5 bases, with 18 bases spanning the gap. CDR3 nucleotides: TGTGCCAGCAGTACCCCCGGAGGGGCTGAGGAGACCCAGTACTTC. Residues: CASSTPGGAEETQYF. Combining the CDR3 with reference TRBV28 and TRBJ2-5 gives the whole variable domain DVKVTQSSRYLVKRTGEKVFLECVQDMDHENMFWYRQDPGLGLRLIYFSYDVKMKEKGDIPEGYSVSREKKERFSLILESASTNQTSMYLCASSTPGGAEETQYFGPGTRLLVL.

The chain is built from TRBV15 and TRBJ2-1; 9 nucleotides align to TRBD1. This CDR3 comprises 18 residues. Germline CDR1 and CDR2: LNHNV and YYDKDF (reference sequence). After removal of 1 base from V and 9 bases from J, the junction contained 16 bases not matched to a gene. CDR3 bases: TGTGCCACCAGCAGAGCGATGCCCGGGACAGGGTCCTTCGGTGAGCAGTTCTTC. Translation gives CATSRAMPGTGSFGEQFF.

The chain joins TRBV5-1 to TRBJ2-7; the D call may be TRBD1 or TRBD2 (5 bases each). Germline loops: CDR1 SGHRS, CDR2 YFSETQ. The CDR3 spans 16 residues. V lost 4 bases and J 1 base, leaving 18 bases between the germline ends. The chain's CDR3 is CASSLGTASTSYEQYF. The CDR3 DNA follows: TGCGCCAGCAGCCTTGGGACGGCGTCCACATCCTACGAGCAGTACTTC.

Ten or more counts support this clonotype. The rearrangement links TRBV12-5 to TRBJ1-1; D is unresolved. The germline CDR1 and CDR2 sequences are LGHNT and FRNRAP. The V end lost 3 bases, the J end lost 7 bases, and 9 bases lay between the germline ends. This CDR3 spans 12 amino acids. CDR3 nucleotide sequence: TGTGCTAGTGGTTTATATCCACATGAAGCTTTCTTT. It specifies CASGLYPHEAFF.

The chain is built from TRBV13 and TRBJ2-1; 9 bases align to TRBD1. CDR1 and CDR2 from the germline V gene are PRHDT and FYEKMQ (reference sequence). The trim removed 0 bases at V and 4 bases at J, leaving 4 bases unmatched. CDR3 length equals 16 residues. CDR3 sequence reads: CASSLGNRGRYNEQFF. CDR3 DNA: TGTGCCAGCAGCTTAGGCAACAGGGGGCGATACAATGAGCAGTTCTTC.

This clonotype appeared many times. The rearrangement links TRBV7-2 to TRBJ2-1, with D possibly being TRBD2 (6 bases). Germline V gene data show CDR1 as SGHTA and CDR2 as FQGNSA. There are 12 residues in the CDR3. The CDR3 is CASEGSYNEQFF. DNA of the CDR3: TGTGCGTCGGAGGGCTCCTACAATGAGCAGTTCTTC.

In its sample, this clonotype was seen a few times. The chain uses TRBV6-1 and TRBJ2-7; TRBD1 agrees at 9 bases. This CDR3 comprises 16 residues. After removal of 5 bases from V and 0 bases from J, the junction contained 8 bases not matched to a gene. Germline V gene data show CDR1 as MNHNS and CDR2 as SASEGT. The CDR3 spells CASSSPGQGNSYEQYF. For the CDR3, the DNA is TGTGCCAGCAGTTCGCCGGGACAGGGTAACTCCTACGAGCAGTACTTC.

This clonotype was recorded a few times. The chain is built from TRBV29-1 and TRBJ2-7; a possible D gene is TRBD1 (5 bases). Trimming stripped 6 bases from V and 2 bases from J, with 14 bases between. This CDR3 has 13 residues. Germline loops: CDR1 SQVTM, CDR2 ANQGSEA. The CDR3 DNA sequence: TGCAGCGTCCGTCAGGGTTTTCCCTACGAGCAGTACTTC. Its translation is CSVRQGFPYEQYF.

This chain links TRBV10-3 with TRBJ1-1; the D gene is possibly TRBD1 (6 bases). The length of the CDR3 is 13 residues. Germline assignment: CDR1 ENHRY and CDR2 SYGVKD. Trimming took 0 bases from V and 10 from J, leaving 12 bases between them. The CDR3 bases are TGTGCCATCAGTGAGTCGACACAGGGTGGAGCTTTCTTT. This gives the protein CAISESTQGGAFF.

The V gene is TRBV5-1, the J gene TRBJ1-4; D is possibly TRBD1 (6 bases). The V gene lost 0 bases and the J gene lost 0 bases, with 12 bases spanning the gap. Germline V gene sequence: CDR1 SGHRS, CDR2 YFSETQ. The CDR3 runs to 17 residues. The CDR3 here is CASSLDIRGATNEKLFF. DNA for the CDR3: TGCGCCAGCAGCTTGGATATCAGGGGCGCAACTAATGAAAAACTGTTTTTT.

This clonotype showed up just a few times. The V call is TRBV20-1, the J call TRBJ2-1, with D hard to call. The CDR3 loop spans 14 amino acids. Trimming cost V 0 bases and J 8 bases, with 14 bases left between them. CDR1 is DFQATT, CDR2 SNEGSKA, per germline (reference sequence). The CDR3 DNA sequence: TGCAGTGCTAGAGATCGGATAACACGGGATGAGCAGTTCTTC. Protein: CSARDRITRDEQFF.

V and J are TRBV28 and TRBJ1-1; D ambiguous. The CDR3 covers 13 residues. V was trimmed by 6 bases and J by 5 bases, leaving 13 bases between them. Germline-derived CDR1 and CDR2 are MDHEN and SYDVKM. CDR3 loop: CASRDPERTEAFF. The DNA of the CDR3 is TGTGCCAGCAGAGACCCGGAGAGAACTGAAGCTTTCTTT.

The rearrangement links TRBV6-1 to TRBJ2-6; D is ambiguous. The CDR3 totals 15 residues. With 1 base removed from V and 4 bases from J, the gap between germline ends came to 8 bases. CDR1 MNHNS and CDR2 SASEGT come from the germline V gene. The CDR3 region is CASSEGVEGANVLTF. CDR3 in DNA: TGTGCCAGCAGTGAAGGAGTGGAGGGGGCCAACGTCCTGACTTTC.

This clonotype was observed a handful of times. V and J are TRBV5-1 and TRBJ2-5; the match to TRBD1 covers 7 bases. The CDR3 is 14 residues long. Germline loops: CDR1 SGHRS, CDR2 YFSETQ. V trimming: 4 bases; J trimming: 2 bases; junction bases outside the gene matches: 5. CDR3 nucleotide sequence: TGCGCCAGCAGCCAGACAGGGAGACAAGAGACCCAGTACTTC. Encoded protein: CASSQTGRQETQYF. Combining the CDR3 with reference TRBV5-1 and TRBJ2-5 gives the whole variable domain KAGVTQTPRYLIKTRGQQVTLSCSPISGHRSVSWYQQTPGQGLQFLFEYFSETQRNKGNFPGRFSGRQFSNSRSEMNVSTLELGDSALYLCASSQTGRQETQYFGPGTRLLVL.

The gene calls are TRBV20-1 and TRBJ2-7, with 7 bases identical to TRBD1. CDR3 length: 13 residues. The germline V gene encodes CDR1 DFQATT and CDR2 SNEGSKA (reference sequence). Trimming cost V 0 bases and J 4 bases; bases outside gene matches: 3. This chain's CDR3 is CSARDEDRYEQYF. CDR3 nucleotides: TGCAGTGCTAGAGATGAGGACAGGTACGAGCAGTACTTC.

The genes are TRBV4-1 and TRBJ2-1; D could derive from TRBD1 or TRBD2 (5 bases each). Germline V gene sequence: CDR1 MGHRA, CDR2 YSYEKL. The ends were cut back, 0 bases at V and 3 bases at J, with 9 bases in the middle. The CDR3 is made up of 15 amino acids. The CDR3 nucleotides are TGCGCCAGCAGCCAAGATCCGGGGCACTACAATGAGCAGTTCTTC. Protein product: CASSQDPGHYNEQFF.

A few counts support this clonotype. The CDR3 here is CASSLQGFGTDTQYF. The CDR3 coding sequence is TGCGCCAGCAGCTTACAGGGTTTTGGAACAGATACGCAGTATTTT. The V call is TRBV5-1, the J call TRBJ2-3, with a tentative D call TRBD1 (6 bases). The CDR3 consists of 15 residues. With 2 bases removed from V and 3 bases from J, the gap between germline ends came to 13 bases. Germline lookup yields CDR1 SGHRS and CDR2 YFSETQ.

The chain employs TRBV27 and TRBJ2-1, with D possibly matching TRBD2 (5 bases). Germline assignment: CDR1 MNHEY and CDR2 SMNVEV (reference sequence). V lost 3 bases, J lost 3 bases, and 18 bases lay in between. The CDR3 extends over 17 amino acids. DNA of the CDR3: TGTGCCAGCAGTTTGAGGAGGACGGTCGCCAACTACAATGAGCAGTTCTTC. Protein: CASSLRRTVANYNEQFF.

Note on this clonotype: One junction end disagrees with the germline gene, perhaps due to a read error. This chain connects TRBV7-2 to TRBJ1-4; 7 positions agree with TRBD1. From germline, CDR1 is SGHTA and CDR2 FQGNSA. The CDR3 is 14 amino acids. The CDR3 coding sequence is TGTGCCAGCAGCATGGGACAGTCTAAGGAAAAACTGTTTTTT. As protein: CASSMGQSKEKLFF.